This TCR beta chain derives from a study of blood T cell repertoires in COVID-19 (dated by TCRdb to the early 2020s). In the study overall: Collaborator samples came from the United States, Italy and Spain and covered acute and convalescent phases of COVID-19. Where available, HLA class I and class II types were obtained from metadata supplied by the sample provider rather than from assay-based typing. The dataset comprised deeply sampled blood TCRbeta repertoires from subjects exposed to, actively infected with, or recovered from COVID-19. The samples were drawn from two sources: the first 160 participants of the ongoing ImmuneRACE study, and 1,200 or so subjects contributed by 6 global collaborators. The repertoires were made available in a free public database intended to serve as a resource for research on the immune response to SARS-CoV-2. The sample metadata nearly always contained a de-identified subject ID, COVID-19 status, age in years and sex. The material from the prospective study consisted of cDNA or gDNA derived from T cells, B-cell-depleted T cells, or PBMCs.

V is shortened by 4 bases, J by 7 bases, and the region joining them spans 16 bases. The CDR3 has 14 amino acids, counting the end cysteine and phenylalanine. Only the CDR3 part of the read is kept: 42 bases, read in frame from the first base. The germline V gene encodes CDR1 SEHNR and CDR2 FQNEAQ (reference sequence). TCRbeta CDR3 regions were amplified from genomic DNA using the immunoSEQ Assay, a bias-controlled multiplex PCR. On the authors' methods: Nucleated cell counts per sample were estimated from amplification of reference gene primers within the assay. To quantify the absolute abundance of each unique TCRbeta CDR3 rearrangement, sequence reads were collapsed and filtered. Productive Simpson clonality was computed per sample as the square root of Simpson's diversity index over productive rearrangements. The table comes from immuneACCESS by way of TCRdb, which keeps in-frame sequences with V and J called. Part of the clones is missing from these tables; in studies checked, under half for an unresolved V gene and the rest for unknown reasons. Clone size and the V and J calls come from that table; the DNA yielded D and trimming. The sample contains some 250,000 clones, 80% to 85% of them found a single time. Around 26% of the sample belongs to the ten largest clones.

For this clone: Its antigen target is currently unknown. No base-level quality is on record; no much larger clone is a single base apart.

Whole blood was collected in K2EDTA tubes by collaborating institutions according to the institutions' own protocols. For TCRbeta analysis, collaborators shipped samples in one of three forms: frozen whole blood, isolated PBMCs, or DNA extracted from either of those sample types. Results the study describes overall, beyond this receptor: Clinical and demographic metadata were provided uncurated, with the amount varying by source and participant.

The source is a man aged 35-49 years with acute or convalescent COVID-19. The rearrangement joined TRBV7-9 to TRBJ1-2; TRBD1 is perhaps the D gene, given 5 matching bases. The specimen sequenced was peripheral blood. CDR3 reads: CASSSPNRFGGYTF. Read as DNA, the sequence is TGTGCCAGCAGCTCTCCAAACAGGTTCGGTGGCTACACCTTC.